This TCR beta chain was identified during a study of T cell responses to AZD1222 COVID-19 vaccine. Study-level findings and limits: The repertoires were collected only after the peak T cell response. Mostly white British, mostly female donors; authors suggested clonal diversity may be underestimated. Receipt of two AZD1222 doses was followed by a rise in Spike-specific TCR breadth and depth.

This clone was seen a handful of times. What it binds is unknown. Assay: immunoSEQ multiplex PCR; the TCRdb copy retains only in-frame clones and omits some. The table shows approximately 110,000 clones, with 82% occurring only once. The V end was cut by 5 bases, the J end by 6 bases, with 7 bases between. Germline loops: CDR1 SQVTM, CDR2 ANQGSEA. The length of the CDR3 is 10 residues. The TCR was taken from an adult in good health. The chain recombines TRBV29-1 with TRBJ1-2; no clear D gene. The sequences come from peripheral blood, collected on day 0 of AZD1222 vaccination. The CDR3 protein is CSVFDDGYTF. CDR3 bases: TGCAGCGTTTTTGACGATGGCTACACCTTC.